A single TCR beta chain is shown here with its context. Germline CDR1 and CDR2: SQVTM and ANQGSEA. Trimming took 5 bases from V and 2 from J, leaving 13 bases between them. The CDR3 extends over 14 amino acids. This sample was included in a study of identical twins. In TCRdb, the 5' RACE reads were re-called with MiXCR into one record per CDR3 protein. The table lists about 240,000 distinct CDR3 sequences, roughly 12% of them singletons. These data are also associated with another study on yellow fever vaccine responses in identical twins.

Input material: memory (CD45RO+) T cells sorted from blood. The receptor was derived from a woman between 18 and 29 years old in good health. The chain has TRBV29-1 and TRBJ2-4; either TRBD1 or TRBD2 may fit D (5 bases each). CDR3 protein: CSVSPGTPKNIQYF. The CDR3 DNA is TGCAGCGTTTCCCCCGGGACCCCCAAAAACATTCAGTACTTC.